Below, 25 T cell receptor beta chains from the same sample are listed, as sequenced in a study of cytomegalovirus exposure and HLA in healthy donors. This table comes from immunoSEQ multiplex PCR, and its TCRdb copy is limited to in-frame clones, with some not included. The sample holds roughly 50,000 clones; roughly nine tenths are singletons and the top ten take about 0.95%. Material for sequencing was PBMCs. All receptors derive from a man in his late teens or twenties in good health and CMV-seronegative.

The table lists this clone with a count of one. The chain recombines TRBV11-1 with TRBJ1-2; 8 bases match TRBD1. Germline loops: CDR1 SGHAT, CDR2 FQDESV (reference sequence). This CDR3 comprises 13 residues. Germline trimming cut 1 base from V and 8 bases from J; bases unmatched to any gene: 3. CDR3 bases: TGTGCCAGCAGCTTAGGGGACAGGCAAGGCTACACCTTC. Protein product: CASSLGDRQGYTF.

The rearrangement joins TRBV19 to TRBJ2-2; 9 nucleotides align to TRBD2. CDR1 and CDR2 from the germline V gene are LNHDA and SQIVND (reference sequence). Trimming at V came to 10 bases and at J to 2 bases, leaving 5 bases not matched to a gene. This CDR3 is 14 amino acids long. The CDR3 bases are TGTGCCACCCATAGCGGGAGAAACACCGGGGAGCTGTTTTTT. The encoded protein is CATHSGRNTGELFF.

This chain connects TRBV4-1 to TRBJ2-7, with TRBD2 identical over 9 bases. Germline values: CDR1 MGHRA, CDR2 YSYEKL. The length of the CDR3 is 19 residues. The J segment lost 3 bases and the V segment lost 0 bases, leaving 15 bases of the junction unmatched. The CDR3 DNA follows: TGCGCCAGCAGCCAAGACCCACAAGAAGTGATAGCGGGGGTCTACGAGCAGTACTTC. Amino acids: CASSQDPQEVIAGVYEQYF.

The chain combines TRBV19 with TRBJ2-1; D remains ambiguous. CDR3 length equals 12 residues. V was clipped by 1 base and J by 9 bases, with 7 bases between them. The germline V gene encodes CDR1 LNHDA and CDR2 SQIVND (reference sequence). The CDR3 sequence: CASSIGYGEQFF. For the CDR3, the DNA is TGTGCCAGTAGTATAGGATACGGTGAGCAGTTCTTC.

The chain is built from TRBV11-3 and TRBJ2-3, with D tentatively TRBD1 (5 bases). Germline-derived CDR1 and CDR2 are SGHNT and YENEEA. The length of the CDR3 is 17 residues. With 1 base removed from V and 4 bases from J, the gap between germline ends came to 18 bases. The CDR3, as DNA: TGTGCCAGCAGCTTAGTTCAGGGATCCCTCAGACCAGATACGCAGTATTTT. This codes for CASSLVQGSLRPDTQYF.

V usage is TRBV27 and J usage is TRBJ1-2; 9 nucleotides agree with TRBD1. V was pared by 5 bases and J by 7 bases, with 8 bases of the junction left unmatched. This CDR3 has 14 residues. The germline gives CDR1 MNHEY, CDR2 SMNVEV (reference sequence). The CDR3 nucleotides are TGTGCCAGCAGTCCAACGGTGGGACAGGGTGGCTACACCTTC. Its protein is CASSPTVGQGGYTF.

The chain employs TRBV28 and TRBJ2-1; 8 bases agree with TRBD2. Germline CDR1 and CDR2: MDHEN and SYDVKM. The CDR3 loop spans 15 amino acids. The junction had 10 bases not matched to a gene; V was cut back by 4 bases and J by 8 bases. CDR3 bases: TGTGCCAGCAGTTCAAGCGGGAGTCCTCACTATGAGCAGTTCTTC. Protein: CASSSSGSPHYEQFF.

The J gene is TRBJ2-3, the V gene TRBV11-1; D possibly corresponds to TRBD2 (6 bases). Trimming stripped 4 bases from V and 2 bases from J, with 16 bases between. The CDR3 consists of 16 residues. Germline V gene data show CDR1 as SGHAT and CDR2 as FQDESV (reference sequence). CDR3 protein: CASSSFGSRFTDTQYF. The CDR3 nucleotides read TGTGCCAGCAGCTCGTTCGGGAGCAGATTCACAGATACGCAGTATTTT. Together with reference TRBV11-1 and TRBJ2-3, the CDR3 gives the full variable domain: EAEVAQSPRYKITEKSQAVAFWCDPISGHATLYWYRQILGQGPELLVQFQDESVVDDSQLPKDRFSAERLKGVDSTLKIQPAELGDSAMYLCASSSFGSRFTDTQYFGPGTRLTVL.

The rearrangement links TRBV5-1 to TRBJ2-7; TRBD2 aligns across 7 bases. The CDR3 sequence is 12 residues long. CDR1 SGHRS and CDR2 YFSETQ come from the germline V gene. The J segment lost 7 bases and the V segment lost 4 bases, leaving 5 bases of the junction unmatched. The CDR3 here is CASSATAGEQYF. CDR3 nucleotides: TGCGCCAGCAGCGCAACAGCGGGGGAGCAGTACTTC.

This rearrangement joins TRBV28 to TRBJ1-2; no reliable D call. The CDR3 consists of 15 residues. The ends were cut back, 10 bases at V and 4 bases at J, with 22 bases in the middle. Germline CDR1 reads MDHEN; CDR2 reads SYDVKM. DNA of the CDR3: TGTGCCACCAATACGCGGCGGGGTTTATCCTATGGCTACACCTTC. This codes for CATNTRRGLSYGYTF.

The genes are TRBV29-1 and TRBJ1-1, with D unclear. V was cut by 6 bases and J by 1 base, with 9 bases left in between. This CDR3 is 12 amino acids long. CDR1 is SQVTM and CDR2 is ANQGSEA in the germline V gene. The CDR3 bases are TGCAGCGTCCCGGGGTGGAACACTGAAGCTTTCTTT. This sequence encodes CSVPGWNTEAFF.

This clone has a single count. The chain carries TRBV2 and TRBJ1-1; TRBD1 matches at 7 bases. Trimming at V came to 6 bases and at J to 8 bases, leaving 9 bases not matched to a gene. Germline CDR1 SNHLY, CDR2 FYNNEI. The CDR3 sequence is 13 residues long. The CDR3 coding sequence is TGTGCCAGCAGAACAGGGGCCAACCCCGAAGCTTTCTTT. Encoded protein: CASRTGANPEAFF.

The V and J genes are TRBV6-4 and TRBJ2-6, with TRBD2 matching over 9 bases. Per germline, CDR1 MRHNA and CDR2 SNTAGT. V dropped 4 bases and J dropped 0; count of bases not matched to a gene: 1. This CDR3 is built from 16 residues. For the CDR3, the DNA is TGTGCCAGCAGTGGCGGGAGGGCCTCTGGGGCCAACGTCCTGACTTTC. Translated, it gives CASSGGRASGANVLTF.

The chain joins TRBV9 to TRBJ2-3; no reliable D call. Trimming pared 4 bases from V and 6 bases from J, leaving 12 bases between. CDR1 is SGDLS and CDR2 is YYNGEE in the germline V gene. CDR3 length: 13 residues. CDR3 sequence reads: CASSSPLRDTQYF. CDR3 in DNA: TGTGCCAGCAGCTCCCCCCTGCGGGATACGCAGTATTTT. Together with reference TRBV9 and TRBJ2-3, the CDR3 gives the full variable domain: DSGVTQTPKHLITATGQRVTLRCSPRSGDLSVYWYQQSLDQGLQFLIQYYNGEERAKGNILERFSAQQFPDLHSELNLSSLELGDSALYFCASSSPLRDTQYFGPGTRLTVL.

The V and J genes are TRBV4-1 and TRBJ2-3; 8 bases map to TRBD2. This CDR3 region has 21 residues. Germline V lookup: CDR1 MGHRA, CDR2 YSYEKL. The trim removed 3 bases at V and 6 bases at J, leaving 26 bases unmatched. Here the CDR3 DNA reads TGCGCCAGCAGCCAGTTCCTATGGCTAGCGGGTTCAATGGGTTATCGGGATACGCAGTATTTT. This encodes CASSQFLWLAGSMGYRDTQYF.

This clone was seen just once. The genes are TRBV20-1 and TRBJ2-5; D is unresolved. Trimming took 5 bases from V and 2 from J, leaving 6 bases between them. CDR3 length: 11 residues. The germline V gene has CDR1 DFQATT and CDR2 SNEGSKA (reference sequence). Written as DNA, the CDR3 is TGCAGTGCTTGGCCTCAAGAGACCCAGTACTTC. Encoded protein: CSAWPQETQYF.

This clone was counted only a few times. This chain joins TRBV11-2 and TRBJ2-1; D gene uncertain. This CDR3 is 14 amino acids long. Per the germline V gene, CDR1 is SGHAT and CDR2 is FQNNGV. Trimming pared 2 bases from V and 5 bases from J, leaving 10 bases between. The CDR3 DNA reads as TGTGCCAGCAGCTTAACTGGCGGAAACAATGAGCAGTTCTTC. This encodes CASSLTGGNNEQFF.

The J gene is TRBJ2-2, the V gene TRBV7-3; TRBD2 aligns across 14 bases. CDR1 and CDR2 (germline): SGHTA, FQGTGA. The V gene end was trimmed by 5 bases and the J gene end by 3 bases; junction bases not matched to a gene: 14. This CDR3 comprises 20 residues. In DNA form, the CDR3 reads TGTGCCAGCAGCCGGCCAACCGGGACTAGCGGGAGCGATGACACCGGGGAGCTGTTTTTT. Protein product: CASSRPTGTSGSDDTGELFF.

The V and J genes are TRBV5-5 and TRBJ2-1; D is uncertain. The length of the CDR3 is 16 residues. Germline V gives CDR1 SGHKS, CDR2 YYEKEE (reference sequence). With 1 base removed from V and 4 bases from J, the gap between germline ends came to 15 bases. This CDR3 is CASSLHSATPYNEQFF. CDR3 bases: TGTGCCAGCAGCTTGCATTCAGCGACCCCTTACAATGAGCAGTTCTTC.

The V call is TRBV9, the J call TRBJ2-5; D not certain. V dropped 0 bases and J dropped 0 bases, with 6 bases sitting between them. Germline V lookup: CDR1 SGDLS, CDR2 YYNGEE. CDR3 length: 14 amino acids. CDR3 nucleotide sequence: TGTGCCAGCAGCGTAGGAGTAGACCAAGAGACCCAGTACTTC. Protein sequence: CASSVGVDQETQYF.

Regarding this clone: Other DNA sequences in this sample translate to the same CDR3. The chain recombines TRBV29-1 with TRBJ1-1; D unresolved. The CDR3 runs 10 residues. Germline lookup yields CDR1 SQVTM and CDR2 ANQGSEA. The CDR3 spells CSAGNTEAFF. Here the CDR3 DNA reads TGCAGTGCGGGGAACACTGAAGCTTTCTTT.

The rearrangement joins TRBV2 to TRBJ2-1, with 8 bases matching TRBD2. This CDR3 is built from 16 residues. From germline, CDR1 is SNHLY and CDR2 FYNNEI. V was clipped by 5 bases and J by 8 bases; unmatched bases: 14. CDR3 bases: TGTGCCAGCAGTATCCGGACTAGCCGAGTTGGGGATGAGCAGTTCTTC. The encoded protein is CASSIRTSRVGDEQFF.

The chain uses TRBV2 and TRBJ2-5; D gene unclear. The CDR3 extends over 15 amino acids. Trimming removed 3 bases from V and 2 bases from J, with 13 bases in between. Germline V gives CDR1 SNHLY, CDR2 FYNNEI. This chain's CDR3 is CASSEAITIQETQYF. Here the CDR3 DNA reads TGTGCCAGCAGTGAGGCAATAACTATACAAGAGACCCAGTACTTC. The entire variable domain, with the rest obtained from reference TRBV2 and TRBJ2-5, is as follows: EPEVTQTPSHQVTQMGQEVILRCVPISNHLYFYWYRQILGQKVEFLVSFYNNEISEKSEIFDDQFSVERPDGSNFTLKIRSTKLEDSAMYFCASSEAITIQETQYFGPGTRLLVL.

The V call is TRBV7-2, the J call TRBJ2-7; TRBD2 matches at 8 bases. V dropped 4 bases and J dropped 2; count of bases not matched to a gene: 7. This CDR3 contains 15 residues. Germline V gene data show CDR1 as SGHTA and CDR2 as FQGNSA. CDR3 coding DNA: TGTGCCAGCAGCTATACTAGCGGAGATACCTACGAGCAGTACTTC. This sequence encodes CASSYTSGDTYEQYF.

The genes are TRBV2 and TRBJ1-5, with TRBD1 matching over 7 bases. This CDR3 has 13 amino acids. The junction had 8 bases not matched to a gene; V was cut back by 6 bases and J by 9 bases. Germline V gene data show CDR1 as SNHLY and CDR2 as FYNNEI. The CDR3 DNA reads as TGTGCCAGCAGCCGAGACAGGGAGCGGCCCCAGCATTTT. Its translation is CASSRDRERPQHF.